The sequence of this TCR beta chain was determined in a study of T cells in Graves' hyperthyroidism and ophthalmopathy. Whole-study context: Once the initial diagnosis was made, peripheral blood was obtained before any treatment. General study findings and limits: Most thyroid clonotypes with frequency above 0.001 were detected in blood.

Amplification of TCR beta CDR3 regions used RNA as the template. First-round RT-PCR targeting the TCR CDR3 was performed with the HTBI primer set. MiXCR, applied by TCRdb to the multiplex PCR reads, yields one record per CDR3 protein. The data contain roughly 720,000 distinct CDR3 sequences, roughly a sixth of them singletons. Germline V gene sequence: CDR1 MDHEN, CDR2 SYDVKM. The CDR3 loop spans 16 amino acids. V lost 3 bases, J lost 2 bases, and 14 bases lay in between. Regarding this clonotype: Its antigen is still unknown.

For Graves' hyperthyroidism to be stable, ophthalmopathy could not progress within 18 months. This sequence joins TRBV28 and TRBJ2-1, with D possibly TRBD2 on 7 matching bases. The sample consisted of blood. The origin of this receptor is a man aged 45 to 65 with Graves' hyperthyroidism. This CDR3 reads CASSFPGEGPYNEQFF. For the CDR3, the DNA is TGTGCCAGCAGTTTTCCAGGGGAGGGTCCCTACAATGAGCAGTTCTTC.